These 2 T cell receptor beta chains originate from one sample sequenced in a study of T-cell memory formation after mild COVID-19. TCRdb fed the 5' RACE reads into MiXCR, producing one record per CDR3 protein. The sample lists roughly 50,000 distinct CDR3 sequences, 9% to 15% occurring once. Sample: PBMCs or a T cell subset sorted from them (not recorded which). The receptors originated from a man between 18 and 29 years old who had mild COVID-19 (a few samples of this study predate the infection). Cell type and time point are not known.

A few counts support this clonotype. The rearrangement links TRBV12-3 or TRBV12-4 to TRBJ2-7; D remains unclear. The ends were cut back, 3 bases at V and 0 bases at J, with 12 bases in the middle. This CDR3 spans 15 amino acids. CDR3 sequence (DNA): TGTGCCAGCAGTTTGGGCTCGTTTCGCTCCTACGAGCAGTACTTC. Its translation is CASSLGSFRSYEQYF.

V usage is TRBV6-6 and J usage is TRBJ1-4, with D unclear. V shed 6 bases and J shed 4 bases, with 9 bases lying between them. CDR3 length: 13 amino acids. Germline CDR1 reads MNHNY; CDR2 reads SVGAGI (reference sequence). The CDR3 region is CASRDGINEKLFF. The CDR3 DNA sequence: TGTGCCAGCAGGGACGGAATTAATGAAAAACTGTTTTTT.